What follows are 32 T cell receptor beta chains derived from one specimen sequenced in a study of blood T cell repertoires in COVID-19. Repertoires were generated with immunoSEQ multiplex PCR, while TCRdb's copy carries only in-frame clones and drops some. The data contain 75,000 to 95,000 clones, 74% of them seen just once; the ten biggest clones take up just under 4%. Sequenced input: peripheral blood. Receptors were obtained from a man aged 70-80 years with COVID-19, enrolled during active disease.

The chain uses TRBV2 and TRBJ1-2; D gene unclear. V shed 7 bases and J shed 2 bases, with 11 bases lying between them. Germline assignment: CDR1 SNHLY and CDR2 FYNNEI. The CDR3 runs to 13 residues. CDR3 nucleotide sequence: TGTGCCAGCACTGGTCAGGCGAACTATGGCTACACCTTC. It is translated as CASTGQANYGYTF. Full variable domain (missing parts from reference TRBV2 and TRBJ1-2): EPEVTQTPSHQVTQMGQEVILRCVPISNHLYFYWYRQILGQKVEFLVSFYNNEISEKSEIFDDQFSVERPDGSNFTLKIRSTKLEDSAMYFCASTGQANYGYTFGSGTRLTVV.

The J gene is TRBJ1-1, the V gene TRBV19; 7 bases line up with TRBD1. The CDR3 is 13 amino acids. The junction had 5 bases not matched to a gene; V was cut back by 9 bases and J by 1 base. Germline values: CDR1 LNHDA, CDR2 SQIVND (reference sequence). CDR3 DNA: TGTGCCAGCGGTGGGGACAGGAACACTGAAGCTTTCTTT. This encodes CASGGDRNTEAFF.

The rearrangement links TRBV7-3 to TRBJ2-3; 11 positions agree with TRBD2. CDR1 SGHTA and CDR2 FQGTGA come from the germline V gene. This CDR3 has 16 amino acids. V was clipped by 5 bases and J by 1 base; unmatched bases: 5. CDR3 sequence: CASSDGTSGRTDTQYF. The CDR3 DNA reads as TGTGCCAGCAGCGACGGGACTAGCGGCCGCACAGATACGCAGTATTTT.

CDR3: CASSLQGGGTDTQYF. The CDR3 nucleotides read TGTGCCAGCTCACTTCAGGGAGGGGGCACAGATACGCAGTATTTT. The gene calls are TRBV18 and TRBJ2-3, with 7 positions matching TRBD2. Looked up from germline, CDR1 is KGHSH and CDR2 is LQKENI. The V segment lost 4 bases and the J segment 1 base; nucleotides outside the gene matches: 5. This CDR3 comprises 15 residues.

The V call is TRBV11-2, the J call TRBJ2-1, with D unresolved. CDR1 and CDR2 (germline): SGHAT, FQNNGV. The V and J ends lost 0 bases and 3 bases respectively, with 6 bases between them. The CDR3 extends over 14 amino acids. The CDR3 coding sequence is TGTGCCAGCAGCTTAGACCTTAACTACAATGAGCAGTTCTTC. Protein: CASSLDLNYNEQFF.

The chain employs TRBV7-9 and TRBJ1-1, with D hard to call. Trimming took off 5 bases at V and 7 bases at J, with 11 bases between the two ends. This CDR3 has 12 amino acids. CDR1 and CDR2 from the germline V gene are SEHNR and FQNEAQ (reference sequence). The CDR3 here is CASSLSGFEAFF. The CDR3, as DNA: TGTGCCAGCAGCCTATCGGGGTTTGAAGCTTTCTTT.

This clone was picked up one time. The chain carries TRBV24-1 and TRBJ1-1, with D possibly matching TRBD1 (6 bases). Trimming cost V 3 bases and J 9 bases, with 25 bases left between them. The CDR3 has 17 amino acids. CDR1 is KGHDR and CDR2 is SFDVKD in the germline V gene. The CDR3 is CATSDPHVGEGTGKAFF. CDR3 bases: TGTGCCACCAGTGATCCACATGTGGGGGAGGGAACAGGGAAAGCTTTCTTT.

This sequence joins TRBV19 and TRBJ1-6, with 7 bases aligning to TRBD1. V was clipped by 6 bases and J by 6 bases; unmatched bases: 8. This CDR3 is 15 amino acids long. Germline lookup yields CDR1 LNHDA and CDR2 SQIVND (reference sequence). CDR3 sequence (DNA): TGTGCCAGTAGCAAGTCACAGGGGATTAATTCACCCCTCCACTTT. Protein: CASSKSQGINSPLHF.

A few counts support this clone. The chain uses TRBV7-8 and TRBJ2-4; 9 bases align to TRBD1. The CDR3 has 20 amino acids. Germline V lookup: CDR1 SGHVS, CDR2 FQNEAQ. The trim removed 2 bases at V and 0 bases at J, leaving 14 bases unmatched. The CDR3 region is CASSLHGGDRGVIAKNIQYF. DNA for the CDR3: TGTGCCAGCAGCTTACATGGGGGAGACAGGGGGGTTATAGCCAAAAACATTCAGTACTTC.

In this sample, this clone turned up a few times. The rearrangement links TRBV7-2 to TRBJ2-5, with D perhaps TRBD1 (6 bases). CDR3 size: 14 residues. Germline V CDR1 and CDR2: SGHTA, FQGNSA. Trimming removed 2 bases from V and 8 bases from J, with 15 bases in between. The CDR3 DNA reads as TGTGCCAGCAGCTTAAACAGGGCGGCGAGAACCCAGTACTTC. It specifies CASSLNRAARTQYF.

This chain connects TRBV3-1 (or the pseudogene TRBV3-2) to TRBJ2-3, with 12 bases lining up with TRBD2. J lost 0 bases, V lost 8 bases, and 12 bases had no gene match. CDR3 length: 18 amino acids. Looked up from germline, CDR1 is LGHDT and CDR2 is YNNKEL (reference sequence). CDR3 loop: CASPKATSGGYSTDTQYF. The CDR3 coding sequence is TGTGCCAGCCCGAAGGCGACTAGCGGGGGATATAGCACAGATACGCAGTATTTT.

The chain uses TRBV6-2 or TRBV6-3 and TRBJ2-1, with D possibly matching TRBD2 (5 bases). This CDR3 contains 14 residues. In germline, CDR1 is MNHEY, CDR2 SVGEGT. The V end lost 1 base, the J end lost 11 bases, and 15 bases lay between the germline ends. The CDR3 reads CASSYLTNDKKQFF. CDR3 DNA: TGTGCCAGCAGTTACTTGACTAACGATAAAAAGCAGTTCTTC.

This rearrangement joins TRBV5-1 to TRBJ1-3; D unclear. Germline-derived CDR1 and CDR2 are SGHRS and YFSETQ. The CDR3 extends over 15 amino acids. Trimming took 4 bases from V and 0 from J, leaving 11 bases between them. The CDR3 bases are TGCGCCAGCAGCGGGCAGGCCAACTCTGGAAACACCATATATTTT. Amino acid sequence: CASSGQANSGNTIYF.

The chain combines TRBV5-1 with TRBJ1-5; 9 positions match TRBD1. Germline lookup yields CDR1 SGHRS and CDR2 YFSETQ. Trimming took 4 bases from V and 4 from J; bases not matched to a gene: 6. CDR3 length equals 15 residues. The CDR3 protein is CASSPGQGLNQPQHF. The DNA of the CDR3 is TGCGCCAGCAGCCCGGGACAGGGATTAAATCAGCCCCAGCATTTT. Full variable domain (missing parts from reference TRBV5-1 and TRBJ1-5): KAGVTQTPRYLIKTRGQQVTLSCSPISGHRSVSWYQQTPGQGLQFLFEYFSETQRNKGNFPGRFSGRQFSNSRSEMNVSTLELGDSALYLCASSPGQGLNQPQHFGDGTRLSIL.

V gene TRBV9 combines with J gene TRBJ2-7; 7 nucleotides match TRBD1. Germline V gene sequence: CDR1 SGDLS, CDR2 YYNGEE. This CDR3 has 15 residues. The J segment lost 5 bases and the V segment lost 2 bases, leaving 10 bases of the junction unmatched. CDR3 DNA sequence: TGTGCCAGCAGCGTCGACAGGGCTTCGTTGGACGAGCAGTACTTC. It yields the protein CASSVDRASLDEQYF.

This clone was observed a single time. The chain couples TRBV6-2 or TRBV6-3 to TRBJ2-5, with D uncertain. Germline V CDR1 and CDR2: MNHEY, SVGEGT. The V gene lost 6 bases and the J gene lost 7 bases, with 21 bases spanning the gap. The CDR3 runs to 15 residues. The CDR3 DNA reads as TGTGCCAGCAGCCGACTTGGGTCGATGATAGGGACCCAGTACTTC. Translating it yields CASSRLGSMIGTQYF.

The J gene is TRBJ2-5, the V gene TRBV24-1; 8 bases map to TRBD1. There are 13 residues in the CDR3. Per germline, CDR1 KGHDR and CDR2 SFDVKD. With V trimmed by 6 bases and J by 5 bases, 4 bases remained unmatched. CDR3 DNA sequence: TGTGCCACCAGTCCAGGGGGCGTGGAGACCCAGTACTTC. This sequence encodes CATSPGGVETQYF.

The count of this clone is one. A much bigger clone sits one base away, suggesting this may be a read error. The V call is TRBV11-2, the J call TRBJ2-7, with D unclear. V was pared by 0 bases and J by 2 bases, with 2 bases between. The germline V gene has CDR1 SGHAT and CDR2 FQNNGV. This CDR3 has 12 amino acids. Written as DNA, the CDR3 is TGTGCCAGCAGCTTAGACGCCTACGAGCAGTACTTC. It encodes CASSLDAYEQYF.

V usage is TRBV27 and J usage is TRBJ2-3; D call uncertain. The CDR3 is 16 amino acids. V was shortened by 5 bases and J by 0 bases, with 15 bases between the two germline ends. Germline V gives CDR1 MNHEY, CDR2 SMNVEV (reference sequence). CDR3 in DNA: TGTGCCAGCAGTCCAGACCGGTTAGCTAGCACAGATACGCAGTATTTT. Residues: CASSPDRLASTDTQYF.

The CDR3 here is CASSARQGAAYEQYF. The CDR3 DNA follows: TGTGCCAGCAGCGCTCGACAGGGGGCGGCCTACGAGCAGTACTTC. V and J are TRBV9 and TRBJ2-7; 10 nucleotides match TRBD1. The germline CDR1 and CDR2 sequences are SGDLS and YYNGEE. The CDR3 spans 15 residues. V was clipped by 3 bases and J by 2 bases; unmatched bases: 5.

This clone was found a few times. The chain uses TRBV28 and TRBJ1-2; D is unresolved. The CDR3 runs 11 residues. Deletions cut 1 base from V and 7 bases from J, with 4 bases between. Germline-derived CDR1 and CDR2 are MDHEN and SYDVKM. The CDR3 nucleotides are TGTGCCAGCAGTTTATCGCGTGGCTACACCTTC. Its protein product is CASSLSRGYTF.

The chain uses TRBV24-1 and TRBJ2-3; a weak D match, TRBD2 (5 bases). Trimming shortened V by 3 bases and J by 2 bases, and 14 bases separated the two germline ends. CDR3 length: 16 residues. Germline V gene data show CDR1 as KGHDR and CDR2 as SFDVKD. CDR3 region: CATSDGSQFITDTQYF. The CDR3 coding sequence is TGTGCCACCAGTGATGGGAGCCAATTCATCACAGATACGCAGTATTTT.

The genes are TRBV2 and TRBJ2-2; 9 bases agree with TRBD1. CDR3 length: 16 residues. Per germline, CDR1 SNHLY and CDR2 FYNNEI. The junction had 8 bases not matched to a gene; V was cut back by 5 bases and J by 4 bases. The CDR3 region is CASSFGQGLGTGELFF. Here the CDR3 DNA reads TGTGCCAGCAGTTTTGGACAGGGGCTGGGCACCGGGGAGCTGTTTTTT.

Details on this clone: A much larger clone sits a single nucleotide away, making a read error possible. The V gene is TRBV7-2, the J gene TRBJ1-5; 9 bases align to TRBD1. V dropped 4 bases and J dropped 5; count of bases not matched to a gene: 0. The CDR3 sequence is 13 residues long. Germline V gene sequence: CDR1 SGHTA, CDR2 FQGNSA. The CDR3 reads CASSWDRDQPQHF. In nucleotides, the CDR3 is TGTGCCAGCAGCTGGGACAGGGATCAGCCCCAGCATTTT.

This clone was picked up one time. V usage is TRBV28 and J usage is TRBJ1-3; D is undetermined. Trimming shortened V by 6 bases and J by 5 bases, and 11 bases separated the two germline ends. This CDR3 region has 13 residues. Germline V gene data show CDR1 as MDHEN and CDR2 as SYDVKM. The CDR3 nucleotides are TGTGCCAGCAGGCCTACTGCTCGAAACACCATATATTTT. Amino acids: CASRPTARNTIYF.

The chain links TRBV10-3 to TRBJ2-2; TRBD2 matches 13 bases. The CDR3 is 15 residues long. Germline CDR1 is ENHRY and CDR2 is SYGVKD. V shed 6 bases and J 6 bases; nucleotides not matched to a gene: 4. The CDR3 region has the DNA TGTGCCATCAGCGAAGGACTAGCGGGAGCCGGGGAGCTGTTTTTT. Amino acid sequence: CAISEGLAGAGELFF.

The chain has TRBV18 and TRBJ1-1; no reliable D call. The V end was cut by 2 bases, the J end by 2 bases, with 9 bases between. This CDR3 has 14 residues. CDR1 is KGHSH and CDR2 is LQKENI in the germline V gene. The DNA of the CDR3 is TGTGCCAGCTCACCAAGAACAGACAACACTGAAGCTTTCTTT. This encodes CASSPRTDNTEAFF.

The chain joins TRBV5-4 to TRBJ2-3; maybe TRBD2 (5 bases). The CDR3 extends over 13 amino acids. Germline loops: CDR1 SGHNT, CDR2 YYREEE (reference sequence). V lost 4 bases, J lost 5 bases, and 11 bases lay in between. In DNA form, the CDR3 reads TGTGCCAGCAGCCTCGCCGGGGTAGATACGCAGTATTTT. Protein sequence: CASSLAGVDTQYF.

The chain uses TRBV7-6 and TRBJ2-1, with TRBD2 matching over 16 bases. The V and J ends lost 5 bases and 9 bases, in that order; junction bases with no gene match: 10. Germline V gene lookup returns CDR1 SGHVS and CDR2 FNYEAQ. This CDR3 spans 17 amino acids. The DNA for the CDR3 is TGTGCCAGCAGCCCGGGTACTGGGACTAGCGGGAGGGGTGAGCAGTTCTTC. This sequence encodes CASSPGTGTSGRGEQFF.

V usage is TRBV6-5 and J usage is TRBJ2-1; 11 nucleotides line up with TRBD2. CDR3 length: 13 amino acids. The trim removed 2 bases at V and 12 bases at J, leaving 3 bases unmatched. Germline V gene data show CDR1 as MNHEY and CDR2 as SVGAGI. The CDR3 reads CASSYGLAGGQFF. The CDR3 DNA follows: TGTGCCAGCAGTTACGGGCTAGCGGGAGGGCAGTTCTTC.

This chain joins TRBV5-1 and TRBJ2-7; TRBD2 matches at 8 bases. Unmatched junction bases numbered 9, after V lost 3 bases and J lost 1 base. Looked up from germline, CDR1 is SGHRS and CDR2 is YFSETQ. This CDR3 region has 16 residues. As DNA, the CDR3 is TGCGCCAGCAGCTACTCTCAAACTAGCGGATCCTACGAGCAGTACTTC. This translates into CASSYSQTSGSYEQYF. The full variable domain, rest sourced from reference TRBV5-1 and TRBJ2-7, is KAGVTQTPRYLIKTRGQQVTLSCSPISGHRSVSWYQQTPGQGLQFLFEYFSETQRNKGNFPGRFSGRQFSNSRSEMNVSTLELGDSALYLCASSYSQTSGSYEQYFGPGTRLTVT.

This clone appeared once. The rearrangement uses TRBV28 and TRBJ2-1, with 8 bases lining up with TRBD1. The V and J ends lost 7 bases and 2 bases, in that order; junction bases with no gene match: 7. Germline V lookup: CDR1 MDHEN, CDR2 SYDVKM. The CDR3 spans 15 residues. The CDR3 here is CASTLVTGAYNEQFF. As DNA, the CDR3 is TGTGCCAGCACCCTTGTGACAGGGGCCTACAATGAGCAGTTCTTC.